A selection of T cell receptor beta chains follows, all from one sample in a study of PD-1 blockade in mismatch repair-deficient tumors. Sequencing was performed with immunoSEQ multiplex PCR; in TCRdb, only in-frame clones are kept and a portion is missing. Of fewer than 100,000 clones listed, around 85% are singletons. The sequences come from peripheral blood, collected 12 weeks after starting pembrolizumab. The receptors here all came from an adult with mismatch repair-deficient cancer. CDR3s include the opening cysteine and the closing phenylalanine or tryptophan. Each record gives: J gene, D gene, V gene, clone size, CDR3 protein, CDR3 DNA. D genes are given only for firm matches. A clone size is listed for some rows: how often the clone was seen (once, few, many), or a class if it is expanded.

>TRBJ2-3|TRBD2|TRBV4-2|NA
CASSQDIVAGGGDTQYF
TGTGCCAGCAGCCAAGATATCGTAGCGGGAGGGGGAGATACGCAGTATTTT
>TRBJ2-1|NA|TRBV5-6|NA
CASSLGGSNEQFF
TGTGCCAGCAGCTTGGGGGGGAGCAATGAGCAGTTCTTC
>TRBJ2-3|NA|TRBV19|NA
CASSNSGARSTDTQYF
TGTGCCAGTAGTAACAGCGGAGCACGTAGCACAGATACGCAGTATTTT
>TRBJ2-1|TRBD2|TRBV6-5|NA
CASSYGASGKEQFF
TGTGCCAGCAGTTACGGGGCCAGCGGGAAGGAGCAGTTCTTC
>TRBJ2-5|NA|TRBV29-1|NA
CSVEWTNQETQYF
TGCAGCGTTGAGTGGACTAACCAAGAGACCCAGTACTTC
>TRBJ1-1|NA|TRBV6-5|NA
CASSYFVENTEAFF
TGTGCCAGCAGTTATTTCGTGGAGAACACTGAAGCTTTCTTT
>TRBJ2-7|TRBD1|TRBV6-1|NA
CASNGQGVRYEQYF
TGTGCCAGCAATGGGCAGGGGGTCCGTTACGAGCAGTACTTC
>TRBJ2-1|NA|TRBV5-4|NA
CASSRGWGTYNEQFF
TGTGCCAGCAGCCGGGGTTGGGGCACCTACAATGAGCAGTTCTTC
>TRBJ2-1|TRBD2|TRBV27|NA
CASTLAGPSYNEQFF
TGTGCCAGCACACTAGCGGGACCCTCCTACAATGAGCAGTTCTTC
>TRBJ2-2|TRBD2|TRBV4-3|NA
CASSQDGASGDSNTGELFF
TGCGCCAGCAGCCAAGATGGGGCTAGCGGGGACTCGAACACCGGGGAGCTGTTTTTT
>TRBJ2-7|TRBD2|TRBV10-3|few
CATDSGEGTYEQYF
TGTGCCACCGATTCCGGGGAGGGAACCTACGAGCAGTACTTC
>TRBJ2-1|TRBD1|TRBV6-6|NA
CASSYYRGNEQFF
TGTGCCAGCAGTTACTACAGGGGAAATGAGCAGTTCTTC
>TRBJ1-2|TRBD1|TRBV30|few
CAWSVRDRGPSGYTF
TGTGCCTGGAGTGTACGGGACAGGGGGCCAAGTGGCTACACCTTC
>TRBJ1-3|NA|TRBV5-6|once
CASSLTGTLSGNTIYF
TGTGCCAGCAGCTTGACAGGAACCCTCTCTGGAAACACCATATATTTT
>TRBJ2-1|NA|TRBV7-8|NA
CASSLVSYNEQFF
TGTGCCAGCAGCTTAGTGAGCTACAATGAGCAGTTCTTC
>TRBJ2-1|NA|TRBV7-6|NA
CASSLEPWSSYNEQFF
TGTGCCAGCAGCTTAGAGCCGTGGAGCTCCTACAATGAGCAGTTCTTC
>TRBJ1-1|TRBD1|TRBV14|NA
CASSPTGLNMNTEAFF
TGTGCCAGCAGCCCGACAGGGTTAAACATGAACACTGAAGCTTTCTTT
>TRBJ1-3|NA|TRBV7-9|NA
CASSLLSFAGNTIYF
TGTGCCAGCAGCTTATTGTCCTTCGCTGGAAACACCATATATTTT
>TRBJ1-5|NA|TRBV10-1|NA
CASSESVTQPQHF
TGCGCCAGCAGTGAGTCAGTGACTCAGCCCCAGCATTTT
>TRBJ2-3|TRBD2|TRBV11-3|NA
CASNSGRGGRFTDTQYF
TGTGCCAGCAACTCTGGGAGGGGCGGGAGATTCACAGATACGCAGTATTTT
>TRBJ1-5|NA|TRBV7-8|NA
CASSLGQVQNQPQHF
TGTGCCAGCAGCTTAGGGCAAGTGCAAAATCAGCCCCAGCATTTT
>TRBJ2-7|NA|TRBV4-2|NA
CASSQDLASEQYF
TGTGCCAGCAGCCAGGACCTAGCGTCCGAGCAGTACTTC
>TRBJ2-5|NA|TRBV7-3|few
CASSLFGHNQETQYF
TGTGCCAGCAGCTTATTCGGGCACAACCAAGAGACCCAGTACTTC
>TRBJ2-7|NA|TRBV4-2|NA
CASSTGTGSYEQYF
TGTGCCAGCAGTACCGGTACGGGTTCCTACGAGCAGTACTTC
>TRBJ1-1|TRBD1|TRBV28|NA
CASSLHRTGGTEAFF
TGTGCCAGCAGTTTACACAGGACAGGGGGCACTGAAGCTTTCTTT
>TRBJ2-3|NA|TRBV27|NA
CASHPQNSGRGDTQYF
TGTGCCAGCCACCCACAAAATAGCGGAAGGGGAGATACGCAGTATTTT
>TRBJ1-1|NA|TRBV23-1|few
CASRDNTEAFF
TGCGCCAGCAGGGACAACACTGAAGCTTTCTTT